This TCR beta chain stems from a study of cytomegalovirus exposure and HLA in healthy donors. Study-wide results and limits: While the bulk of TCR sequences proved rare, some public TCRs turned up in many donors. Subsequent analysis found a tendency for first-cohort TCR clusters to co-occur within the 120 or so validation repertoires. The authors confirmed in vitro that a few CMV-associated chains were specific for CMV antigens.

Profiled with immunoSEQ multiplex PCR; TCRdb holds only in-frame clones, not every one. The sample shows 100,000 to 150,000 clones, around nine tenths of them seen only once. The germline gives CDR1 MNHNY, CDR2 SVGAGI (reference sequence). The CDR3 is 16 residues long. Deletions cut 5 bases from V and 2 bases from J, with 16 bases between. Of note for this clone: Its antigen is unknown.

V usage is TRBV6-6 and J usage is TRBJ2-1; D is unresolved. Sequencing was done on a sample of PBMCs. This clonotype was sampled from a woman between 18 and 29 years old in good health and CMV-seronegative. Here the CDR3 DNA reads TGTGCCAGCAGTAGCGCTCCGAGGCTAACCTACAATGAGCAGTTCTTC. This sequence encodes CASSSAPRLTYNEQFF.